The rows below give T cell receptor beta chains drawn from one sample of a study of CD8 T cells in Susac syndrome. TCRdb independently ran MiXCR on the immunoSEQ multiplex PCR reads; one entry per CDR3 protein. The sample has around 77,000 distinct CDR3 sequences, under 96% seen once. What was sequenced was CD4+ T cells from PBMCs. The receptors stem from a human donor with multiple sclerosis. The CDR3 runs from the conserved cysteine through the conserved F or W. D genes are given only for firm matches.

j_call | v_call | d_call | cdr3_nt | cdr3_aa
TRBJ2-7 | TRBV12-3/TRBV12-4 | - | TGTGCCAGCCAAGGACAGCCCTACGAGCAGTACTTC | CASQGQPYEQYF
TRBJ1-2 | TRBV5-1 | - | TGCGCCAGCAGCTTGAACAGGGCTGGCTACACCTTC | CASSLNRAGYTF
TRBJ1-1 | TRBV5-1 | - | TGCGCCAGCAGCCTAACCGGGACGGACACTGAAGCTTTCTTT | CASSLTGTDTEAFF
TRBJ2-5 | TRBV18 | - | TGTGCCAGCTCACCGGTGACAGTCCAAGAGACCCAGTACTTC | CASSPVTVQETQYF
TRBJ2-1 | TRBV5-4 | - | TGTGCCAGCAGTAGGGCGGGGGCCGGTAATGAGCAGTTCTTC | CASSRAGAGNEQFF
TRBJ2-1 | TRBV12-3/TRBV12-4 | TRBD2 | TGTGCCAGCAGTCCGCGGACTAGCGGGGGATGGAATGAGCAGTTCTTC | CASSPRTSGGWNEQFF
TRBJ1-5 | TRBV6-6 | TRBD1 | TGTGCCAGCAGTTCCGGGACAGGCTATCAGCCCCAGCATTTT | CASSSGTGYQPQHF
TRBJ1-1 | TRBV13 | - | TGTGCCAGCAGCGGCCGACAGCCTGAAGCTTTCTTT | CASSGRQPEAFF
TRBJ2-1 | TRBV3-1 | - | TGTGCCAGCAGCCCAGAACCGGGGGTCTTCTACAATGAGCAGTTCTTC | CASSPEPGVFYNEQFF
TRBJ2-3 | TRBV6-5 | - | TGTGCCACCGGGCCCCTTGGGGGCACAGATACGCAGTATTTT | CATGPLGGTDTQYF
TRBJ1-5 | TRBV7-8 | TRBD1 | TGTGCCAGCAGCACAGGACAGGGGGCGAGGCAGCCCCAGCATTTT | CASSTGQGARQPQHF
TRBJ2-7 | TRBV29-1 | - | TGCAGCGTTGCGTTGTCGGCGGGTTACGAGCAGTACTTC | CSVALSAGYEQYF
TRBJ1-1 | TRBV6-1 | - | TGTGCCAGCACCTCCGGGACATCGAACACTGAAGCTTTCTTT | CASTSGTSNTEAFF